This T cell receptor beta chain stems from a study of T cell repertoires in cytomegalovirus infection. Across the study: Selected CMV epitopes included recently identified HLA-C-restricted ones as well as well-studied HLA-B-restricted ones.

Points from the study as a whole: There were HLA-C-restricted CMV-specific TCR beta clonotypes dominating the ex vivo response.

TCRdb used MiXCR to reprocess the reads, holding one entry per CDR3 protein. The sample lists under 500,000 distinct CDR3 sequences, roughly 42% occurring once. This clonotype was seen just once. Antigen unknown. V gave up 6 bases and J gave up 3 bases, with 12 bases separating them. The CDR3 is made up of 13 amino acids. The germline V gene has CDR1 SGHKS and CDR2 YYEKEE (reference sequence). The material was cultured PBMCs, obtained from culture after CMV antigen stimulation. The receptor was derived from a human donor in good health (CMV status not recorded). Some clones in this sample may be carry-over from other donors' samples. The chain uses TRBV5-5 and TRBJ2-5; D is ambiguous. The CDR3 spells CASTQFGEETQYF. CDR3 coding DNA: TGTGCCAGCACCCAATTTGGGGAAGAGACCCAGTACTTC.